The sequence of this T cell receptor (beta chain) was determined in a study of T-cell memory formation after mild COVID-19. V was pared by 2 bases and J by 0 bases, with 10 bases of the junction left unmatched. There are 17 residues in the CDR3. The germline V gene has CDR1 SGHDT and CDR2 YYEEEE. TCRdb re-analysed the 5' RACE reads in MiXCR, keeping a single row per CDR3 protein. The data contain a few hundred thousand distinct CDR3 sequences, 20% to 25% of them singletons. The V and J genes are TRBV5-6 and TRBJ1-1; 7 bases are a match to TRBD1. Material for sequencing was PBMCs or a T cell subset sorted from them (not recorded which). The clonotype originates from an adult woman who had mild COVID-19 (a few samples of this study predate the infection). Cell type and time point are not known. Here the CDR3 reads CASSLEQGRRMNTEAFF. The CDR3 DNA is TGTGCCAGCAGCTTAGAACAGGGGAGGCGGATGAACACTGAAGCTTTCTTT.